This T cell receptor beta chain stems from a study of CD8 T cells in ankylosing spondylitis. Generation of TCR beta libraries employed quantitative 5'-RACE incorporating molecular barcodes. TCRdb independently ran MiXCR on the 5' RACE reads; one entry per CDR3 protein. The data contain 250,000 or so distinct CDR3 sequences, more than 20% of them singletons. To note about this clonotype: Its antigen remains unknown.

Broader study findings: The study identified a TCR beta motif of several highly homologous variants that appeared characteristic of ankylosing spondylitis blood. Prior literature has documented some motif variants in synovial fluid and blood from reactive arthritis. Reportedly, significant enrichment of disease-linked clones occurred in matched ankylosing spondylitis synovial fluid.

This CDR3 has 13 amino acids. The V and J ends lost 6 bases and 6 bases, in that order; junction bases with no gene match: 6. Germline CDR1 reads DFQATT; CDR2 reads SNEGSKA (reference sequence). The chain has TRBV20-1 and TRBJ2-4; the match to TRBD1 covers 9 bases. Sequenced material: blood, either unsorted or a sorted T cell fraction (not recorded which). The receptor's source is a male donor with ankylosing spondylitis or in good health (not recorded which). CDR3 coding DNA: TGCAGTGCCTTGAAGGACAGGGGAAACATTCAGTACTTC. It is translated as CSALKDRGNIQYF.